This T cell receptor beta chain was captured in a study of human T cells and chemical hapten exposure. Regarding the study as a whole: Donors, who had alopecia, may show an immune response that differs from healthy people's.

Time point of the sample: pre-sensitization, week 0. As to treatment: therapeutic diphenylcyclopropenone sensitization with weekly scalp DPC. The table lists this clonotype with a few counts. Its cognate antigen is unknown. The CDR3 is 17 amino acids. Losses at the gene ends were 4 bases for V and 2 bases for J; bases not matched to a gene: 14. From the RACE reads, TCRdb called clonotypes with MiXCR, one entry per CDR3 protein. The sample has approximately 370,000 distinct CDR3 sequences, roughly 6% seen once. The TCR comes from a woman aged 18-29 years with alopecia areata. Some clones in this sample may be carry-over from other donors' samples. The input for sequencing was whole blood, taken in connection with sensitization to the hapten diphenylcyclopropenone (DPC). V usage is TRBV12-3 or TRBV12-4 and J usage is TRBJ2-7; 7 bases are shared with TRBD1. CDR3 nucleotide sequence: TGTGCCAGCAGTTCTTTGGGGATCCGGGACAGCCCCTACGAGCAGTACTTC. It is translated as CASSSLGIRDSPYEQYF.